The sequence of this T cell receptor beta chain was determined in a study of beta chain features in type 1 diabetes. The entirety of the isolated RNA underwent reverse transcription, so expressed TCRB transcripts were sequenced. Sequencing used immunoSEQ multiplex PCR; TCRdb keeps in-frame clones, though not all of them. Seen here are around 290,000 clones, under 8.5% observed once, and the top ten hold over 0.8%. This clone was detected many times. What it binds is unknown. Whole-study results and caveats: Diminished insertions and augmented deletions at VDJ junctions characterized type 1 diabetes patients.

Germline V gene data show CDR1 as KGHSH and CDR2 as LQKENI. CDR3 size: 16 residues. Trimming left V 6 bases short and J 4 bases short, with 22 bases between. This rearrangement joins TRBV18 to TRBJ2-7; D is undetermined. Material: central memory CD4+ T cells from blood. The sequence derives from a woman aged 18 to 35 in good health. The CDR3 DNA follows: TGTGCCAGCTCTCTCCAGTCCCGATTAACAGTTTACGAGCAGTACTTC. As protein: CASSLQSRLTVYEQYF.